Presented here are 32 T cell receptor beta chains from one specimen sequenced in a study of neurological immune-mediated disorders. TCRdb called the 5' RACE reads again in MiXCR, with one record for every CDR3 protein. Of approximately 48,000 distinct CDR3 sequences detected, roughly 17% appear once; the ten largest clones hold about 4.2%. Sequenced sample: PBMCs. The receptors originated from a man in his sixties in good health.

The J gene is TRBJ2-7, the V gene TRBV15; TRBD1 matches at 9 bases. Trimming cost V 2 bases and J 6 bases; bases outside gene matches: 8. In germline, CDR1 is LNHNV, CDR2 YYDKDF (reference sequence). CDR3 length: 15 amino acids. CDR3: CATSRKRQGDLEQYF. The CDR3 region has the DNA TGTGCCACCAGCAGAAAACGACAGGGGGATCTCGAGCAGTACTTC.

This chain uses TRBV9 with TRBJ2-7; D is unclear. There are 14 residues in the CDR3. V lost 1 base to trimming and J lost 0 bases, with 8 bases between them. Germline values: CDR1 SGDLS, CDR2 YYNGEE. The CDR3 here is CASSVRDTSYEQYF. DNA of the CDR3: TGTGCCAGCAGCGTACGCGACACCTCCTACGAGCAGTACTTC. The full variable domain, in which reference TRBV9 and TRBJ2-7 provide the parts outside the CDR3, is DSGVTQTPKHLITATGQRVTLRCSPRSGDLSVYWYQQSLDQGLQFLIQYYNGEERAKGNILERFSAQQFPDLHSELNLSSLELGDSALYFCASSVRDTSYEQYFGPGTRLTVT.

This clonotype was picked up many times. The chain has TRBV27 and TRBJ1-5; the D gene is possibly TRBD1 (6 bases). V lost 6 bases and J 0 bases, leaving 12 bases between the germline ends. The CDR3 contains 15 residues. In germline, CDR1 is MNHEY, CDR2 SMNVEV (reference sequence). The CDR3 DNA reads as TGTGCCAGCAGCCCGAGGGGGGATAGCAATCAGCCCCAGCATTTT. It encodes CASSPRGDSNQPQHF.

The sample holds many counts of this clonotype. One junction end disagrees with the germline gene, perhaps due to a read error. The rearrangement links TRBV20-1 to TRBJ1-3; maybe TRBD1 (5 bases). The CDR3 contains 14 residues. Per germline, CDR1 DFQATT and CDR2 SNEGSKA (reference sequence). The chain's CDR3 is CSAGMGGSGNTIYF. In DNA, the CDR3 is TGCAGTGCCGGGATGGGGGGGTCTGGGAACACCATATATTTT.

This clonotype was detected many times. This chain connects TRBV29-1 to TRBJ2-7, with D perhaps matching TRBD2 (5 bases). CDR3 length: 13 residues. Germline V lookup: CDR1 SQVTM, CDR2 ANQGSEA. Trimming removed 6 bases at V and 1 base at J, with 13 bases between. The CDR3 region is CSVAQLGSYEQYF. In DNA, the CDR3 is TGCAGCGTGGCTCAACTAGGATCCTACGAGCAGTACTTC.

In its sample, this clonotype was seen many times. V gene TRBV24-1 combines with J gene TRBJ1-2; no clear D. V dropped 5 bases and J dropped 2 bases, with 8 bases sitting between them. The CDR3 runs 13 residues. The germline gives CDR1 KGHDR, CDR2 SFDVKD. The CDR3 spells CATSVTENYGYTF. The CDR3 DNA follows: TGTGCCACCAGTGTGACGGAGAACTATGGCTACACCTTC.

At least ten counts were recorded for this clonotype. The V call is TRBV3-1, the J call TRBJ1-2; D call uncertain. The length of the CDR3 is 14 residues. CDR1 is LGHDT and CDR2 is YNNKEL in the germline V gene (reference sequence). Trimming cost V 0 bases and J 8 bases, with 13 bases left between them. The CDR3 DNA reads TGTGCCAGCAGCCAAGATACCGGGGTTCACGGCTACACCTTC. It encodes CASSQDTGVHGYTF.

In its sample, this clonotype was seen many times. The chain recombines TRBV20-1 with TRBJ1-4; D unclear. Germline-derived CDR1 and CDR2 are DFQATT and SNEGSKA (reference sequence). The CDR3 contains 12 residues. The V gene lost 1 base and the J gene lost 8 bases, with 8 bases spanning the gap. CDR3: CSARVRLEKLFF. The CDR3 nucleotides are TGCAGTGCTAGAGTTAGATTAGAAAAACTGTTTTTT.

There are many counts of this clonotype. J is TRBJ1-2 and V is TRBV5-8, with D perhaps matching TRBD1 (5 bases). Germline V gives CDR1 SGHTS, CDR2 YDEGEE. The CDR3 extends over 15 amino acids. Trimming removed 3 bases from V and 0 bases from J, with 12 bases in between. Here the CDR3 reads CASSSLGLANYGYTF. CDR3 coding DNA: TGTGCCAGCAGCTCGCTGGGACTTGCTAACTATGGCTACACCTTC.

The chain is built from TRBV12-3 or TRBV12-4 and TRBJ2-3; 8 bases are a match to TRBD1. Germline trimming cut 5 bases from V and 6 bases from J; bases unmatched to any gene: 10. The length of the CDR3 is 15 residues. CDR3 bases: TGTGCCAGCAGTAACTCCACAGGGGGTTATGATACGCAGTATTTT. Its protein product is CASSNSTGGYDTQYF.

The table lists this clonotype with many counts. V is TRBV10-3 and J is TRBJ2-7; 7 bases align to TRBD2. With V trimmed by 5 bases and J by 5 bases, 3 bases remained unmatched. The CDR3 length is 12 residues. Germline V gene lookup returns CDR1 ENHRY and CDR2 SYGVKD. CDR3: CAISPLADEQYF. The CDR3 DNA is TGTGCCATCAGTCCCCTAGCGGACGAGCAGTACTTC.

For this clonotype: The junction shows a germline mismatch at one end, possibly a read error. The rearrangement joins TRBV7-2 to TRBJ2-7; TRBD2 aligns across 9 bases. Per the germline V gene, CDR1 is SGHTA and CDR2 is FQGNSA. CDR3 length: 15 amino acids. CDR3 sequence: CAISLATSGPYEQYF. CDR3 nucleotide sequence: TGTGCCATCAGCTTAGCGACTAGCGGACCCTACGAGCAGTACTTC.

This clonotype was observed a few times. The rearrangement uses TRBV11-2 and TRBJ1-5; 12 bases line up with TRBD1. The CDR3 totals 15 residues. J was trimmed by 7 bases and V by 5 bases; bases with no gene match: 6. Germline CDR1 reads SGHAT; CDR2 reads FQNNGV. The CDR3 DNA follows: TGTGCCAGCAGCCCCGGGACAGGGGGCCGGCAGCCCCAGCATTTT. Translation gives CASSPGTGGRQPQHF.

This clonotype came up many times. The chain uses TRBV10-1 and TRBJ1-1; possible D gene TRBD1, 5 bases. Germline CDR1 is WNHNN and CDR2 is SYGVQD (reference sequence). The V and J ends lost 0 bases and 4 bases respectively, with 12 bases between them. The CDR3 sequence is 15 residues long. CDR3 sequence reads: CASSESGGTGTEAFF. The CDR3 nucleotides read TGCGCCAGCAGTGAGTCGGGGGGAACGGGCACTGAAGCTTTCTTT.

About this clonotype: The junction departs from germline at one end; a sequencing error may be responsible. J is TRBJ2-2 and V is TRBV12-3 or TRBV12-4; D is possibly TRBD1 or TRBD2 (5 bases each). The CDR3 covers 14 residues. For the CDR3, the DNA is TGTGCCAGCAGTTTTCAGGGTAACACCAGGGAGATGTTTTTT. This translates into CASSFQGNTREMFF.

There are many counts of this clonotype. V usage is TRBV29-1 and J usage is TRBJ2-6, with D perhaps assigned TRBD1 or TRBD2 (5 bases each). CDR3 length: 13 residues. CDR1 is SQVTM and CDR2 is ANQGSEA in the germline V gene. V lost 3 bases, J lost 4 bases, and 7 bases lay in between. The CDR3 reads CSVEWGGANVLTF. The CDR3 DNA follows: TGCAGCGTTGAGTGGGGGGGGGCCAACGTCCTGACTTTC. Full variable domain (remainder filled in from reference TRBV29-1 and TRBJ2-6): SAVISQKPSRDICQRGTSLTIQCQVDSQVTMMFWYRQQPGQSLTLIATANQGSEATYESGFVIDKFPISRPNLTFSTLTVSNMSPEDSSIYLCSVEWGGANVLTFGAGSRLTVL.

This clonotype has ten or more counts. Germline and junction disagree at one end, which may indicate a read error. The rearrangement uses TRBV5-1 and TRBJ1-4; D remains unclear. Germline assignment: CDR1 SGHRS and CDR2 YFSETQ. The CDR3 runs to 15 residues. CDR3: CASGFGETTNEKLFF. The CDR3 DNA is TGCGCCAGCGGCTTTGGGGAAACAACTAATGAAAAACTGTTTTTT.

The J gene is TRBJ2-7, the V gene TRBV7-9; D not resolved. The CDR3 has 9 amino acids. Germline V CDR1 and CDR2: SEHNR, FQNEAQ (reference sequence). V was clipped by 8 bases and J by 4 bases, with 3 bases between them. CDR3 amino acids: CASGYEQYF. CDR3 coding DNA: TGTGCCAGCGGTTACGAGCAGTACTTC.

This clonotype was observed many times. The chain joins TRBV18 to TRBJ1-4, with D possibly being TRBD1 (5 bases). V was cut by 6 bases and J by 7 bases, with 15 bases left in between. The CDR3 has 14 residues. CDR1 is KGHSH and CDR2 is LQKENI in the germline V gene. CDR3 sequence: CASSPGWGGEKLFF. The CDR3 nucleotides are TGTGCCAGCTCCCCCGGGTGGGGCGGTGAAAAACTGTTTTTT.

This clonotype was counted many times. The CDR3 region is CASSLVSKKLFF. Written as DNA, the CDR3 is TGTGCCAGCAGTTTAGTTTCAAAAAAACTGTTTTTT. The rearrangement uses TRBV28 and TRBJ1-4; D unresolved. The germline V and J ends were trimmed by 2 bases and 9 bases, with 7 bases remaining between them. Germline V gives CDR1 MDHEN, CDR2 SYDVKM. This CDR3 spans 12 amino acids.

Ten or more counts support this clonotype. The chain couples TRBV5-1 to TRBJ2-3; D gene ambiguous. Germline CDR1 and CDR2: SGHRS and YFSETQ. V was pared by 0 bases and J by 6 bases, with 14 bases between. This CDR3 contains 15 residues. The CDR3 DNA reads TGCGCCAGCAGCTTGGAGGGCGGCACTTGGGATACGCAGTATTTT. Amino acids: CASSLEGGTWDTQYF.

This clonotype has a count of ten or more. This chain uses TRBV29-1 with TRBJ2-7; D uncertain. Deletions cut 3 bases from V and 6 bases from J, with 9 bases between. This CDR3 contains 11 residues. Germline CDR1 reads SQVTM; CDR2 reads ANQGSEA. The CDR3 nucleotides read TGCAGCGTTGATACCGATACCGAGCAGTACTTC. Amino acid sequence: CSVDTDTEQYF.

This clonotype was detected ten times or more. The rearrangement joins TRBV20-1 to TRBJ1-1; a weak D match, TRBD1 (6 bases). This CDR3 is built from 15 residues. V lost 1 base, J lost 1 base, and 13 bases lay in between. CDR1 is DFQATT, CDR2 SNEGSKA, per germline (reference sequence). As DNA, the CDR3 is TGCAGTGCTAGAGCCATCGGACAGACGAACACTGAAGCTTTCTTT. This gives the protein CSARAIGQTNTEAFF.

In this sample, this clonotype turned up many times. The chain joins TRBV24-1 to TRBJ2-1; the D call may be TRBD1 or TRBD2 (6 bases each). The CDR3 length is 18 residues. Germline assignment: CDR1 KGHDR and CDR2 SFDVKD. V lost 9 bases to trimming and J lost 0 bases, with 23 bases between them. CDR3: CATLWGAERRVSYNEQFF. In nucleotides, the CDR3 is TGTGCCACCCTGTGGGGGGCGGAAAGGCGGGTCTCCTACAATGAGCAGTTCTTC.

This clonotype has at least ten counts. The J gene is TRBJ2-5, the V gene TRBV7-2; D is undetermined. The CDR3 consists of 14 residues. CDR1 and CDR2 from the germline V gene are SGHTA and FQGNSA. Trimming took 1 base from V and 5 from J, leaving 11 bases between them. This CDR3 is CASSLGARRETQYF. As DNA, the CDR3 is TGTGCCAGCAGCTTAGGGGCTAGACGGGAGACCCAGTACTTC.

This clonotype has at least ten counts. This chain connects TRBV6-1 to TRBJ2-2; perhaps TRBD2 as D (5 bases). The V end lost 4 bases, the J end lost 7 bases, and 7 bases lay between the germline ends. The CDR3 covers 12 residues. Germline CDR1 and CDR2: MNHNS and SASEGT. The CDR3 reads CASSGGFGELFF. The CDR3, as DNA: TGTGCCAGCAGTGGAGGGTTCGGGGAGCTGTTTTTT.

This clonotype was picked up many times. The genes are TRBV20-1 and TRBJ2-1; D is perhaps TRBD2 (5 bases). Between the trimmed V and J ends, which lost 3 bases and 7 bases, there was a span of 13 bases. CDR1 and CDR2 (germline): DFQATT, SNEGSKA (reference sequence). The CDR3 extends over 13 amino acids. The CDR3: CSARAPGVNEQFF. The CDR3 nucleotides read TGCAGTGCTAGGGCCCCCGGGGTGAATGAGCAGTTCTTC.

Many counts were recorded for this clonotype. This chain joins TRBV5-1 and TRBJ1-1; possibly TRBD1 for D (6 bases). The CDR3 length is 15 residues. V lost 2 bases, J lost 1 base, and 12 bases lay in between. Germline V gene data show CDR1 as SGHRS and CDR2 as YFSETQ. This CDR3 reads CASSFEGQSNTEAFF. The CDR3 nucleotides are TGCGCCAGCAGCTTTGAAGGACAGTCGAACACTGAAGCTTTCTTT.

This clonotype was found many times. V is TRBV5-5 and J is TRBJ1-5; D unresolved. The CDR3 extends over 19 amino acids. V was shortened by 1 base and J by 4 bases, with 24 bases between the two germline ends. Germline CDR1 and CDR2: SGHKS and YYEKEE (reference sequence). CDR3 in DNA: TGTGCCAGCAGCTTGTTTCTGACGAACCGAGACACCCCGAATCAGCCCCAGCATTTT. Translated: CASSLFLTNRDTPNQPQHF.

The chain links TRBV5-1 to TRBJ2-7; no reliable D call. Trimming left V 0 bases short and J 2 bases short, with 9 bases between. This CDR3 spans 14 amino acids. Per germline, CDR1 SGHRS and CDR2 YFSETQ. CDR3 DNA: TGCGCCAGCAGCTTGGGGGCCGGCACCTACGAGCAGTACTTC. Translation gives CASSLGAGTYEQYF.

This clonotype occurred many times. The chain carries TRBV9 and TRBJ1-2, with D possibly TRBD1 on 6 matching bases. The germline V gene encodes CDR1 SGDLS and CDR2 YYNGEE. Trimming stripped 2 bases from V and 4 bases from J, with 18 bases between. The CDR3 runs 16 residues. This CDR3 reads CASSVSGANKIYGYTF. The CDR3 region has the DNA TGTGCCAGCAGCGTCTCGGGGGCGAATAAGATCTATGGCTACACCTTC. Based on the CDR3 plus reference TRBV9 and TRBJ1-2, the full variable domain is DSGVTQTPKHLITATGQRVTLRCSPRSGDLSVYWYQQSLDQGLQFLIQYYNGEERAKGNILERFSAQQFPDLHSELNLSSLELGDSALYFCASSVSGANKIYGYTFGSGTRLTVV.

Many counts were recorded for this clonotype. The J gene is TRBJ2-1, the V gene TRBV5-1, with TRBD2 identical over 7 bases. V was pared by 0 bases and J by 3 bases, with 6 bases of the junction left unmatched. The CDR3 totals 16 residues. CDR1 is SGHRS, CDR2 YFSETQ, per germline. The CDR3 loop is CASSLGHSGFYNEQFF. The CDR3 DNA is TGCGCCAGCAGCTTGGGGCATAGCGGGTTCTACAATGAGCAGTTCTTC.